The source of this TCR beta chain is a study of shared clonotypes between healthy human individuals. As for this clone: Other DNA sequences in this sample translate to the same CDR3.

The CDR3 runs 16 residues. Between the trimmed V and J ends, which lost 0 bases and 1 base, there was a span of 8 bases. Germline V gene lookup returns CDR1 SGHRS and CDR2 YFSETQ. Clones were sequenced by immunoSEQ multiplex PCR, and TCRdb holds only the in-frame ones, with some missing. The table records more than 2,000,000 clones, approximately 93% of them present only once. The sequenced material came from naive CD4+ T cells from PBMCs. Subset of the sample: CD45RA+ positively selected. This sequence joins TRBV5-1 and TRBJ2-6; D unclear. The clonotype was recovered from a young man in good health. Some clones in this sample may be carry-over from other donors' samples. CDR3 in amino acids: CASSLEGPSGANVLTF. CDR3 bases: TGCGCCAGCAGCTTGGAAGGGCCATCTGGGGCCAACGTCCTGACTTTC.